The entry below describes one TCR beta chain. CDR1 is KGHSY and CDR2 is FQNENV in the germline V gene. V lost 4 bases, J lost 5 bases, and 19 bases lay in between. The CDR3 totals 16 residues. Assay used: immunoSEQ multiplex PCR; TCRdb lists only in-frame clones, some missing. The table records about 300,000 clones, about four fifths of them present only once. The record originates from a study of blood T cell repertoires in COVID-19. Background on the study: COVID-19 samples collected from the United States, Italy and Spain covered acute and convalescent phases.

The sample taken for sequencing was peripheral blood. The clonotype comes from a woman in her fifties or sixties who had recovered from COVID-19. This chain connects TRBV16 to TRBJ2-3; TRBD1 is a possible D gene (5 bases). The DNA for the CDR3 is TGTGCCAGCAGCCGGCCCCAGGGATCGAAGGGAGATACGCAGTATTTT. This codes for CASSRPQGSKGDTQYF.